A selection of T cell receptor beta chains follows, all from one sample in a study of cytomegalovirus exposure and HLA in healthy donors. Assay: immunoSEQ multiplex PCR; the TCRdb copy retains only in-frame clones and omits some. The sample carries roughly 200,000 clones, roughly four fifths recorded once. Sample: PBMCs. The receptors derive from a middle-aged woman in good health and CMV-seronegative. The CDR3 runs from the conserved cysteine through the conserved F or W. D genes are given only for firm matches. The size field is filled for only some rows; it gives once, few, many or a size class.

TRBV7-6	TRBD2	once	TRBJ2-1	TGTGCCAGCAGCCCCAGAGCGGGGGGCAACGCTAATGAGCAGTTCTTC	CASSPRAGGNANEQFF
TRBV7-9	-	-	TRBJ2-5	TGTGCCAGCGAGAGGGGGGGGGCCCAAGAGACCCAGTACTTC	CASERGGAQETQYF
TRBV5-8	TRBD1	-	TRBJ1-4	TGTGCCAGCAGCTTCCAACAGACAGGGTTGGATGAAAAACTGTTTTTT	CASSFQQTGLDEKLFF
TRBV11-2	TRBD1	-	TRBJ1-1	TGTGCCAGCAGACCGGGACAGGTCGCTGAAGCTTTCTTT	CASRPGQVAEAFF
TRBV5-1	-	-	TRBJ1-4	TGCGCCAGCAGCTTGACCCTTAGCACTCCCAGTGAAAAACTGTTTTTT	CASSLTLSTPSEKLFF
TRBV10-3	TRBD2	once	TRBJ2-5	TGTGCCATCAGTGAGGGACTAGCGGGAGGGGAGACCCAGTACTTC	CAISEGLAGGETQYF
TRBV5-1	-	-	TRBJ2-2	TGCGCCAGCACGGGTTTAGAAACCAACACCGGGGAGCTGTTTTTT	CASTGLETNTGELFF
TRBV19	TRBD1	few	TRBJ1-1	TGTGCCAGTAGTATAGGGGGGACAGGACCAAACACTGAAGCTTTCTTT	CASSIGGTGPNTEAFF
TRBV30	TRBD1	-	TRBJ2-7	TGTGCCTGGAGTACCGGGACAGGATCCTACGAGCAGTACTTC	CAWSTGTGSYEQYF
TRBV19	TRBD2	-	TRBJ2-1	TGTGCCAGTGGTAACGGGGGGGACTACAATGAGCAGTTCTTC	CASGNGGDYNEQFF
TRBV18	TRBD1	-	TRBJ1-2	TGTGCCAGCTCACCCGACAGGGGGCTCTATGGCTACACCTTC	CASSPDRGLYGYTF
TRBV7-9	TRBD1	-	TRBJ1-1	TGTGCCAGCAGCTATTCAGACAGGGTCAACACTGAAGCTTTCTTT	CASSYSDRVNTEAFF
TRBV6-6	TRBD2	-	TRBJ2-2	TGTGCCAGCAGCCGGGGAGCGGGGACCCACACCGGGGAGCTGTTTTTT	CASSRGAGTHTGELFF
TRBV7-2	-	-	TRBJ2-7	TGTGCCAGCAGCTCACCCTTGGGACTGCTTTACTCCTACGAGCAGTACTTC	CASSSPLGLLYSYEQYF
TRBV2	-	-	TRBJ2-2	TGTGCCAGCGATAGGGGTATCGGGCACACCGGGGAGCTGTTTTTT	CASDRGIGHTGELFF
TRBV9	-	-	TRBJ1-2	TGTGCCAGCAGCGTAGCAGGTGAGGGAGGCTACACCTTC	CASSVAGEGGYTF
TRBV6-1	-	-	TRBJ2-7	TGTGCCAGCAGTGAAACCTATTCCTCCTACGAGCAGTACTTC	CASSETYSSYEQYF
TRBV29-1	-	-	TRBJ2-5	TGCAGCGGCGTGACAGTAAAAGAGACCCAGTACTTC	CSGVTVKETQYF
TRBV4-2	TRBD1	-	TRBJ1-1	TGTGCCAGCAGCCTAAGGGGGCAGAACACTGAAGCTTTCTTT	CASSLRGQNTEAFF
TRBV18	-	-	TRBJ1-1	TGTGCCAGCCTTGGCGACATGAACACTGAAGCTTTCTTT	CASLGDMNTEAFF
TRBV7-2	-	-	TRBJ2-4	TGTGCCAGCAGCCAGGACAACCGACCCCTTGCCAAAAACATTCAGTACTTC	CASSQDNRPLAKNIQYF
TRBV10-2	-	few	TRBJ2-7	TGCGCCACGAAATCCGGGGGCTACGAGCAGTACTTC	CATKSGGYEQYF